This entry describes one T cell receptor (beta chain). Its antigen is undetermined. Sequenced by immunoSEQ multiplex PCR; TCRdb stores in-frame clones only, minus some. Of under 250,000 clones detected, 83% appear once; the ten largest clones hold around 5.6%. Looked up from germline, CDR1 is DFQATT and CDR2 is SNEGSKA (reference sequence). The CDR3 consists of 11 residues. Trimming stripped 6 bases from V and 7 bases from J, with 12 bases between. The data were obtained in a study of cytomegalovirus exposure and HLA in healthy donors. Study overall: In a later analysis, the roughly 110 validation repertoires were reported to have used the same platform as the roughly 610 first-cohort repertoires. The study's findings and limits: The authors listed around 150 TCR beta chains as cytomegalovirus-associated. Confirmation was obtained in vitro that three CMV-associated chains are specific for CMV antigens.

This clonotype originated in a woman between 18 and 30 years old in good health and CMV-seronegative. The gene calls are TRBV20-1 and TRBJ2-5; possible D gene TRBD1, 5 bases. The sample comprised PBMCs. DNA of the CDR3: TGCAGTGCCAGCCTTAGGGGGACCCAGTACTTC. It codes for CSASLRGTQYF.